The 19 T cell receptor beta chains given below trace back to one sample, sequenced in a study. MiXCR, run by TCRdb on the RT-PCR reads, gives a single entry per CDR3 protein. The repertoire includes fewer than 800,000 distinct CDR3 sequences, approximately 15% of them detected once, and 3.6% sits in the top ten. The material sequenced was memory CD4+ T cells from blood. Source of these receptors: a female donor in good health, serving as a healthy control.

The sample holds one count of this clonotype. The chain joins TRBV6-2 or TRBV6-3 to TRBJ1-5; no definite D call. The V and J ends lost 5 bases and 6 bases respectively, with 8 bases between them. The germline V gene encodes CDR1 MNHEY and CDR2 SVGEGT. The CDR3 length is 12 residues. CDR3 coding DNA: TGTGCCAGCAGTAAACATAGTCAGCCCCAGCATTTT. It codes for CASSKHSQPQHF.

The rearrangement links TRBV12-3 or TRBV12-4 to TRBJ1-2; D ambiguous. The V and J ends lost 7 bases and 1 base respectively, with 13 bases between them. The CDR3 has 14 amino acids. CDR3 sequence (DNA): TGTGCCAGCACCCTAATGTACAGTAACTATGGCTACACCTTC. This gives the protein CASTLMYSNYGYTF.

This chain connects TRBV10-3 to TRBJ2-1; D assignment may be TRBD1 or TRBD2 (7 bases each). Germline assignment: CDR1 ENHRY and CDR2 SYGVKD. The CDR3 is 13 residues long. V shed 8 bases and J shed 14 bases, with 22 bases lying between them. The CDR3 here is CAIWDTDRAGEFF. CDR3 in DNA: TGTGCCATCTGGGACACAGACAGGGCGGGAGAGTTCTTC.

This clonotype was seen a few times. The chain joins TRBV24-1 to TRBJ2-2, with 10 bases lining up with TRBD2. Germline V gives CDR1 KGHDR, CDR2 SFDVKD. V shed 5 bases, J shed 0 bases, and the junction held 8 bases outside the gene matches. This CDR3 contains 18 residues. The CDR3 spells CATSGTSGARSNTGELFF. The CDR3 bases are TGTGCCACCAGTGGCACTAGCGGGGCCAGATCGAACACCGGGGAGCTGTTTTTT.

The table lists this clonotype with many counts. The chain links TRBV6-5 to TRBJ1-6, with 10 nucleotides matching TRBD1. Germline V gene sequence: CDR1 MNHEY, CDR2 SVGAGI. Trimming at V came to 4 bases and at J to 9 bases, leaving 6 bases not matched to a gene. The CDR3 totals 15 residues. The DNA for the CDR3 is TGTGCCAGCAGTTTTCAGACAGGGGGCTTTTCACCCCTCCACTTT. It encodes CASSFQTGGFSPLHF.

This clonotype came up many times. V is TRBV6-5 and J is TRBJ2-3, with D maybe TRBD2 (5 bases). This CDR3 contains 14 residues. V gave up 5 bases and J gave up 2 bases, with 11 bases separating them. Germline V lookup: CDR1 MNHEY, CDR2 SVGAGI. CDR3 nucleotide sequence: TGTGCCAGCAGTGGCGGACTTAACACAGATACGCAGTATTTT. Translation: CASSGGLNTDTQYF.

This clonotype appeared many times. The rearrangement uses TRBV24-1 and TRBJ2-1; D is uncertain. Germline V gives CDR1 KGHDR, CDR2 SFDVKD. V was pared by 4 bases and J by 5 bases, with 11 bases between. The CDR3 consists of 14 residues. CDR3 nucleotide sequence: TGTGCCACCAGTGAGTTCAGATTGGACAATGAGCAGTTCTTC. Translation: CATSEFRLDNEQFF.

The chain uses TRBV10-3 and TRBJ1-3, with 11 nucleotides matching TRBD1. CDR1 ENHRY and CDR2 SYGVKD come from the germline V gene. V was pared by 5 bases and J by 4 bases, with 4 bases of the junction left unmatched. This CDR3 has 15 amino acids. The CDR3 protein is CAISPDRGLGNTIYF. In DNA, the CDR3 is TGTGCCATCAGTCCGGACAGGGGGCTCGGAAACACCATATATTTT.

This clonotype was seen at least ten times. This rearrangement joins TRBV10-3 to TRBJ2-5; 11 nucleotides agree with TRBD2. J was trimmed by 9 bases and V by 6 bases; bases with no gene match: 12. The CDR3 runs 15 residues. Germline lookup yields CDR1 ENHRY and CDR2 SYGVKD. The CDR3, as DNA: TGTGCCATCAGGACGACTAGCGGGGAGCTTGGGTCCCAGTACTTC. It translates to CAIRTTSGELGSQYF.

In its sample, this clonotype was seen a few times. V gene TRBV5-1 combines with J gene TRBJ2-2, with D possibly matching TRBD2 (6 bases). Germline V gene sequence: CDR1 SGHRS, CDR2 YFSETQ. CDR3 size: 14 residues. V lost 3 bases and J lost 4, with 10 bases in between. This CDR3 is CASSWGDGTGELFF. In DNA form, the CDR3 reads TGCGCCAGCAGCTGGGGGGACGGCACCGGGGAGCTGTTTTTT. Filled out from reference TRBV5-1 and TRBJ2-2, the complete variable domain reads KAGVTQTPRYLIKTRGQQVTLSCSPISGHRSVSWYQQTPGQGLQFLFEYFSETQRNKGNFPGRFSGRQFSNSRSEMNVSTLELGDSALYLCASSWGDGTGELFFGEGSRLTVL.

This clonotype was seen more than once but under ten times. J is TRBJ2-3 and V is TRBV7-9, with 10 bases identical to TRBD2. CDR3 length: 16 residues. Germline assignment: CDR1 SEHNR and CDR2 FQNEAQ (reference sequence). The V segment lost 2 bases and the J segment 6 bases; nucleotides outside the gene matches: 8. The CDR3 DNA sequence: TGTGCCAGCAGCTTAATTCTAGCGGGAGATCGTGATACGCAGTATTTT. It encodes CASSLILAGDRDTQYF.

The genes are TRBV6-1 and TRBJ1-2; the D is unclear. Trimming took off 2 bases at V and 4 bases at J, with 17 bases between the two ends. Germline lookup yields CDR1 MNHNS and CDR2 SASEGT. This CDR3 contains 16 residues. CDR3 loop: CASSERAGTEGYGYTF. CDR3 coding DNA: TGTGCCAGCAGTGAACGGGCAGGAACGGAAGGCTATGGCTACACCTTC.

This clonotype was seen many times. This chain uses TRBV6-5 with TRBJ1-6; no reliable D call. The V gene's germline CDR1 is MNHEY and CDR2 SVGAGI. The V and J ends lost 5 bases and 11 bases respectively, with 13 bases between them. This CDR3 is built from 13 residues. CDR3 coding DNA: TGTGCCAGCAGTCCGGCCGGGTGGGCACCCCTCCACTTT. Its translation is CASSPAGWAPLHF.

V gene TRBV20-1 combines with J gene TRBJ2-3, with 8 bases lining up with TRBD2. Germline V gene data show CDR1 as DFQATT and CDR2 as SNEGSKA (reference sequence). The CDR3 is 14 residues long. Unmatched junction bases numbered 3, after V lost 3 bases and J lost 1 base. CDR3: CSASSGAGTDTQYF. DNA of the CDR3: TGCAGTGCTAGTAGCGGGGCTGGCACAGATACGCAGTATTTT.

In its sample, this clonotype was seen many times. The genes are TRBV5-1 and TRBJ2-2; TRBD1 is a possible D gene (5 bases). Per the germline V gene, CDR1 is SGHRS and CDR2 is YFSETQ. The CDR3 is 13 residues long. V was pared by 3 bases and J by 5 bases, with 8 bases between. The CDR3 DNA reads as TGCGCCAGCAGCTCCAGGGCGACCGGGGAGCTGTTTTTT. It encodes CASSSRATGELFF.

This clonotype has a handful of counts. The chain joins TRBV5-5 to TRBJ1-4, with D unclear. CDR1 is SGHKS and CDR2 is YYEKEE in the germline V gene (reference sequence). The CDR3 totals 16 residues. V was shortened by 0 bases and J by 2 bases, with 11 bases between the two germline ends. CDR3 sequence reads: CASSLGLVGTNEKLFF. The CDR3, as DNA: TGTGCCAGCAGCTTGGGCCTGGTGGGGACTAATGAAAAACTGTTTTTT. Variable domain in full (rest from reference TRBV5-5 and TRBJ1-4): DAGVTQSPTHLIKTRGQQVTLRCSPISGHKSVSWYQQVLGQGPQFIFQYYEKEERGRGNFPDRFSARQFPNYSSELNVNALLLGDSALYLCASSLGLVGTNEKLFFGSGTQLSVL.

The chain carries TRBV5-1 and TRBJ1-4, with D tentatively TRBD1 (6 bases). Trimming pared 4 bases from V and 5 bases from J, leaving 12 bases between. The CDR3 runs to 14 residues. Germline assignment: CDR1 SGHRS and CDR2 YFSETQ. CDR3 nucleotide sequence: TGCGCCAGCAGCCGGGGGGCGGCGAATGAAAAACTGTTTTTT. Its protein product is CASSRGAANEKLFF.

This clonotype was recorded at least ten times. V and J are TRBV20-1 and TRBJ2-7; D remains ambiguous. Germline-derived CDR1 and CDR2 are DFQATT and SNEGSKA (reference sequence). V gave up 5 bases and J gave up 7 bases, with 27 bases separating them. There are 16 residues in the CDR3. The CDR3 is CSADPLLGQVELEQYF. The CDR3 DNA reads TGCAGTGCTGACCCCCTCTTAGGGCAGGTTGAGTTAGAGCAGTACTTC.

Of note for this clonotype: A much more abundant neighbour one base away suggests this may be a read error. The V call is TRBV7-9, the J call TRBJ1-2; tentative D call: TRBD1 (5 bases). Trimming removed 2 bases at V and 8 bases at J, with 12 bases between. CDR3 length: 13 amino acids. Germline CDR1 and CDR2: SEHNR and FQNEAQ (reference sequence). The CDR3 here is CASSLRRDEGYTF. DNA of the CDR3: TGTGCCAGCAGCTTACGCAGGGATGAGGGCTACACCTTC.